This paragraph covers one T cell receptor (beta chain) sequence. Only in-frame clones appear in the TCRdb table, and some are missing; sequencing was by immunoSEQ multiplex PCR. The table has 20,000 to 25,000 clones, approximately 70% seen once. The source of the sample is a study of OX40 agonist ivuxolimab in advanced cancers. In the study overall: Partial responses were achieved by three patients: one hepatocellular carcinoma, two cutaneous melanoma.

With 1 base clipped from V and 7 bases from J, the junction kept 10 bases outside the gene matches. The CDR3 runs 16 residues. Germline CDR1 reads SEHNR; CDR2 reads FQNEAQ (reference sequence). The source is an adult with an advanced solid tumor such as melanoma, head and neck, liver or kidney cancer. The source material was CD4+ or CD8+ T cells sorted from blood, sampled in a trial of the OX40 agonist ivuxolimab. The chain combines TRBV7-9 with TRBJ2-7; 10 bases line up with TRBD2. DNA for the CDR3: TGTGCCAGCAGCTTAGAACTTGCTAGCGGGGGATGGGAGCAGTACTTC. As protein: CASSLELASGGWEQYF.